This T cell receptor (beta chain) was sequenced for a study of CD8+CD57+ T cells in acquired aplastic anemia. Study information: On average, sorted CD4+ and CD8+ cells gave around 3.3 ug of DNA. Study observations and caveats: Patients showed no significant difference from controls in CD8+ Simpson's diversity. Overlap between patients and controls comprised just under 30 CD8+ CDR3 sequences.

Profiling that covered TCR beta VDJ and CDR3 relied on genomic DNA as its template. TCRdb recomputed calls from the reads with MiXCR, one row per CDR3 protein. The profile shows 300,000 or so distinct CDR3 sequences, around 60% of them singletons. The germline CDR1 and CDR2 sequences are LNHDA and SQIVND (reference sequence). The CDR3 length is 12 residues. J was trimmed by 10 bases and V by 5 bases; bases with no gene match: 4. This clonotype was detected ten times or more. What it recognizes is unknown. Sequencing input: sorted CD4+, CD8+, or CD8+CD57+ T cells (not recorded which) from PBMCs. This receptor was identified in a human donor with severe aplastic anemia or a healthy control (not recorded which). The V call is TRBV19, the J call TRBJ1-1, with TRBD1 matching over 10 bases. The CDR3: CASSWTGGRAFF. The CDR3 DNA reads TGTGCCAGTAGTTGGACAGGGGGGAGAGCTTTCTTT.